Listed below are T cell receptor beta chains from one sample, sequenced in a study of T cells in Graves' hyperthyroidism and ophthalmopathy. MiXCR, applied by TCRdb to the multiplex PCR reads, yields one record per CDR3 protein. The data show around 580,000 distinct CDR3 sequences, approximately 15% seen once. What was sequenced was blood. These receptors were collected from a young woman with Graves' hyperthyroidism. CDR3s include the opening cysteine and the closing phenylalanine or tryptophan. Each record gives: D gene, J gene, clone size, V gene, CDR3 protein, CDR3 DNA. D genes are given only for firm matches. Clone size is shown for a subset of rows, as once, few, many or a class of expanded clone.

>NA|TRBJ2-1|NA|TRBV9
CASSVSPSPGPPYEQFF
TGTGCCAGCAGCGTGTCCCCCTCCCCGGGACCGCCTTACGAGCAGTTCTTC
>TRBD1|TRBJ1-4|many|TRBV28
CASEGQGEGEKLFF
TGTGCCAGTGAGGGACAGGGAGAAGGTGAAAAACTGTTTTTT
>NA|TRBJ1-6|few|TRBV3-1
CASSQVGGGSSPLHF
TGTGCCAGCAGCCAAGTAGGGGGTGGATCATCACCCCTCCACTTT
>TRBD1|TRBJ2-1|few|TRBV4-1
CASRGRGRTEQFF
TGCGCCAGCAGAGGCAGGGGGCGCACTGAGCAGTTCTTC
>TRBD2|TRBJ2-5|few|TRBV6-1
CASSYTSGVETQYF
TGTGCCAGCAGTTATACTAGCGGGGTGGAGACCCAGTACTTC
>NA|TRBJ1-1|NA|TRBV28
CASSPRGLLTEAFF
TGTGCCAGCAGCCCTCGTGGGCTGCTCACTGAAGCTTTCTTT
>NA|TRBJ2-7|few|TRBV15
CATSRLVTYEQYF
TGTGCCACCAGCCGGCTAGTAACCTACGAGCAGTACTTC
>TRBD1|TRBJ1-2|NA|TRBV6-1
CASRATGFGYTF
TGTGCCAGCAGGGCGACAGGGTTTGGCTACACCTTC
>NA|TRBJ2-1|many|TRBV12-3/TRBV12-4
CASSTGHPYNEQFF
TGTGCCAGCAGCACAGGGCACCCCTACAATGAGCAGTTCTTC
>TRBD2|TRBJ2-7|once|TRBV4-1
CASSQERLAGTYEQYF
TGCGCCAGCAGCCAAGAGCGACTAGCGGGAACCTACGAGCAGTACTTC
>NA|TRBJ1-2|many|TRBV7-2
CASSLALRKGDGYTF
TGTGCCAGCAGCTTAGCGCTTAGAAAGGGGGACGGCTACACCTTC
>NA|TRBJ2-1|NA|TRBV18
CASSRLDVEQFF
TGTGCCAGCTCACGACTAGATGTTGAGCAGTTCTTC
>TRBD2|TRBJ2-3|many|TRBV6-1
CASGGLAGGLGTDTQYF
TGTGCCAGCGGGGGACTAGCGGGAGGGCTCGGCACAGATACGCAGTATTTT
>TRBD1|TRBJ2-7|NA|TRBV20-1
CSAGDTGVATYEQYF
TGCAGTGCTGGGGACACAGGGGTAGCGACTTACGAGCAGTACTTC
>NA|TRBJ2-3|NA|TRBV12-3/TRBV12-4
CASSLKASTDTQYF
TGTGCCAGCAGTTTAAAAGCTAGCACAGATACGCAGTATTTT
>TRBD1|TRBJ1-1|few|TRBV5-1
CASSFLGDRGTEAFF
TGCGCCAGCAGCTTCCTCGGGGACAGGGGCACTGAAGCTTTCTTT
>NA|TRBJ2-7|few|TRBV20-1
CSARTGAEQYF
TGCAGTGCTAGAACCGGGGCCGAGCAGTACTTC
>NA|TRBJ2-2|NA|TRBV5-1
CASSLVLASTGELFF
TGCGCCAGCAGCTTGGTGTTAGCAAGCACCGGGGAGCTGTTTTTT
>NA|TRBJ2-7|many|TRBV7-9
CASSNQGNEQYF
TGTGCCAGCAGTAATCAGGGCAACGAGCAGTACTTC
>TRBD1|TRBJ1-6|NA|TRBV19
CASTGGQNNSPLHF
TGTGCCAGTACCGGGGGACAGAATAATTCACCCCTCCACTTT
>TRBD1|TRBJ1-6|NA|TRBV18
CASSPRTGTSPLHF
TGTGCCAGCTCACCCCGGACAGGGACTTCACCCCTCCACTTT
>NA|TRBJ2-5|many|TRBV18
CASSPPGTRETQYF
TGTGCCAGCTCACCACCCGGGACACGAGAGACCCAGTACTTC
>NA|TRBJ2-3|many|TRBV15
CATSRDYRPSAAADTQYF
TGTGCCACCAGCAGAGATTATCGGCCCTCCGCAGCAGCAGATACGCAGTATTTT
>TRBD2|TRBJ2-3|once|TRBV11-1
CASSRTSGSRQYF
TGTGCCAGCAGCCGGACTAGCGGGAGCAGGCAGTATTTT
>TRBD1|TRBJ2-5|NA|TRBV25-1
CASSGGQGNQETQYF
TGTGCCAGCAGTGGGGGACAGGGAAATCAAGAGACCCAGTACTTC
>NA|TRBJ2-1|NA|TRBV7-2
CASSLASVGDEQFF
TGTGCCAGCAGCTTAGCTTCCGTGGGGGATGAGCAGTTCTTC
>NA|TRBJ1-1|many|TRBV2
CASSRNTEAFF
TGTGCCAGCAGTCGGAACACTGAAGCTTTCTTT
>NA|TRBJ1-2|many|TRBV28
CASSRGLWGRRKNGYTF
TGTGCCAGCAGTAGGGGACTGTGGGGGAGGAGAAAAAATGGCTACACCTTC
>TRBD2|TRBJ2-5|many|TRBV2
CASSVGPSGDQETQYF
TGTGCCAGCAGTGTAGGTCCTAGCGGGGACCAAGAGACCCAGTACTTC
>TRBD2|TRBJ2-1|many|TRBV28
CASSSMGLAEQSRFF
TGTGCCAGCAGTTCTATGGGACTAGCGGAACAAAGTCGGTTCTTC
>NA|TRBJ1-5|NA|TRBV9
CASSGDGLGNQPQHF
TGTGCCAGCAGCGGAGACGGCCTGGGCAATCAGCCCCAGCATTTT
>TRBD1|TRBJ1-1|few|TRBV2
CASGDRDYTEAFF
TGTGCCAGCGGGGACAGGGATTACACTGAAGCTTTCTTT
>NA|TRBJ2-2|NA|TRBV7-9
CASMRTANTGELFF
TGTGCCAGCATGAGGACCGCGAACACCGGGGAGCTGTTTTTT
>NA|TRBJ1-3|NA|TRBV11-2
CASSWKGSGNTIYF
TGTGCCAGCAGCTGGAAGGGTTCTGGAAACACCATATATTTT
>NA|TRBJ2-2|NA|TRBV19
CASSIVTNTGELFF
TGTGCCAGTAGTATAGTCACGAACACCGGGGAGCTGTTTTTT
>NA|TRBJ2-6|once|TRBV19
CASTKSSGANVLTF
TGTGCCAGTACCAAAAGCTCTGGGGCCAACGTCCTGACTTTC
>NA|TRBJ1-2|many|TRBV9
CASSVGLWGPVKGYGYTF
TGTGCCAGCAGCGTAGGGCTCTGGGGGCCGGTTAAGGGCTATGGCTACACCTTC